Listed below are T cell receptor beta chains from one sample, sequenced in a study of identical twins. TCRdb ran MiXCR on the 5' RACE reads and lists one entry per CDR3 protein. The sample records nearly 900,000 distinct CDR3 sequences, 9% to 15% being singletons. These data also formed part of another study, on yellow fever vaccine responses in identical twins.

The sequencing sample was made of PBMCs. The receptors were gathered from a woman under 30 in good health. CDR3s include the opening cysteine and the closing phenylalanine or tryptophan. A D gene is named only where the DNA matches it firmly. Expanded clones get a size class; other rows say once, few or many, or leave the size out.

NA	TRBV3-1	TRBJ1-1	few	TGTGCCAGCACCAAACAGGGTATGGAAGCTTTCTTT	CASTKQGMEAFF
NA	TRBV6-1	TRBJ1-1	many	TGTGCCAGCAGTGAGTCCTACACTGAAGCTTTCTTT	CASSESYTEAFF
TRBD2	TRBV5-1	TRBJ2-1	NA	TGCGCCAGCAGCGGGACTAGCGGGGCGAGCTCCTACAATGAGCAGTTCTTC	CASSGTSGASSYNEQFF
NA	TRBV4-1	TRBJ2-1	few	TGCGCCAGCAGCCAAGTCCTCGGCTCCTACAATGAGCAGTTCTTC	CASSQVLGSYNEQFF
NA	TRBV3-1	TRBJ2-6	NA	TGTGCCAGCAGCCAGGGGGCGCCCGGGGCCAACGTCCTGACTTTC	CASSQGAPGANVLTF
NA	TRBV4-2	TRBJ1-1	NA	TGTGCCAGCAGCCAAGAGTACGCCATGAACACTGAAGCTTTCTTT	CASSQEYAMNTEAFF
TRBD1	TRBV13	TRBJ2-5	NA	TGTGCCAGCAGCTTCCGAGAGAGGGGGCCGGGAGAGACCCAGTACTTC	CASSFRERGPGETQYF
NA	TRBV29-1	TRBJ2-1	many	TGCAGCGTTGACCACGACAGTTACAATGAGCAGTTCTTC	CSVDHDSYNEQFF
TRBD2	TRBV20-1	TRBJ2-3	NA	TGCAGTGCTAGAGAAAGGGGACTAGCGGTTTCAGATACGCAGTATTTT	CSARERGLAVSDTQYF
NA	TRBV6-1	TRBJ1-5	many	TGTGCCAGCAGGGACGGTTTCAATAGCAATCAGCCCCAGCATTTT	CASRDGFNSNQPQHF
NA	TRBV28	TRBJ2-5	NA	TGTGCCAGCAGTTTTGGCGGGACAGCGACCCAGTACTTC	CASSFGGTATQYF
TRBD2	TRBV10-3	TRBJ2-7	many	TGTGCCATCAGAGGGGATCGACTAGCGCCCCGCGGGCAGTACTTC	CAIRGDRLAPRGQYF
TRBD2	TRBV7-2	TRBJ2-1	few	TGTGCCAGCCTTAAAATACCAGGGGCTAGCGGGTTTGAGCAGTTCTTC	CASLKIPGASGFEQFF
NA	TRBV3-1	TRBJ2-5	few	TGTGCCAGCAGCCAAGTGCGTATTTCGGCAAGATTAGAGACCCAGTACTTC	CASSQVRISARLETQYF
NA	TRBV7-2	TRBJ1-4	many	TGTGCCAGCAGGCGCCCTTCTCCTAATGAAAAACTGTTTTTT	CASRRPSPNEKLFF
NA	TRBV20-1	TRBJ2-6	few	TGCAGTGCTACAGGGGCAAGCTCTGGGGCCAACGTCCTGACTTTC	CSATGASSGANVLTF
TRBD1	TRBV12-3/TRBV12-4	TRBJ1-6	NA	TGTGCCAGCAGCGGGGACAGGTGGCCTCCACCCCTCCACTTT	CASSGDRWPPPLHF
NA	TRBV20-1	TRBJ2-6	few	TGCAGTGCCCCCTTGACAGTCACCAACGTCCTGACTTTC	CSAPLTVTNVLTF
NA	TRBV10-3	TRBJ2-2	NA	TGTGCCATCAGTGTTTTTCAGGGTCCCGGGGAGCTGTTTTTT	CAISVFQGPGELFF
NA	TRBV20-1	TRBJ2-3	few	TGCAGTGCTAGTAGTGGGACCCCAGATACGCAGTATTTT	CSASSGTPDTQYF
TRBD2	TRBV7-6	TRBJ2-5	few	TGTGCCAGCAGCTCCAGACCCCCAGCGGGGGGTTTCCAAGAGACCCAGTACTTC	CASSSRPPAGGFQETQYF
NA	TRBV29-1	TRBJ1-2	many	TGCAGCGTTGATTTGTTAATACAGGGTGGCTATGGCTACACCTTC	CSVDLLIQGGYGYTF
NA	TRBV2	TRBJ2-5	NA	TGTGCCAGCAGTGATAGGACTGCGGTAACGGTGACCCAGTACTTC	CASSDRTAVTVTQYF
NA	TRBV11-1	TRBJ2-1	many	TGTGCCAGCAGCTTGTATGCCGGGGATGAGCAGTTCTTC	CASSLYAGDEQFF
TRBD1	TRBV7-6	TRBJ1-1	few	TGTGCCAGCAGTAGTACAGGGGGCTGGGAGACTGAAGCTTTCTTT	CASSSTGGWETEAFF
NA	TRBV2	TRBJ2-7	NA	TGTGCCAGCAATACGGACTACTTCGCGGGTGAGCAGTACTTC	CASNTDYFAGEQYF
TRBD1	TRBV4-1	TRBJ1-2	NA	TGCGCCAGCAGCCAGTCAGGGGGGGCGGAATATGGCTACACCTTC	CASSQSGGAEYGYTF
TRBD2	TRBV20-1	TRBJ2-1	few	TGCAGTGCTAGACCTCCCGGACTAGCGAAGTTAGGTGAGCAGTTCTTC	CSARPPGLAKLGEQFF
NA	TRBV28	TRBJ1-5	NA	TGTGCCTGGGGGCAGGCCCGGGCCAATCAGCCCCAGCATTTT	CAWGQARANQPQHF
NA	TRBV20-1	TRBJ1-3	NA	TGCAGTGCTAGACAGTACTCTGGAAACACCATATATTTT	CSARQYSGNTIYF
TRBD1	TRBV12-3/TRBV12-4	TRBJ2-7	many	TGTGCCAGCAGCTTACAGGGGGCCATCAGCTCCTACGAGCAGTACTTC	CASSLQGAISSYEQYF
NA	TRBV7-9	TRBJ2-5	few	TGTGCCAGCAGCCTCGTGCAGAGTACCGCCGAGACCCAGTACTTC	CASSLVQSTAETQYF
TRBD1	TRBV19	TRBJ2-2	NA	TGTGCCAGTAGTAAGATGACAGGGGGTAGAAGCACCGGGGAGCTGTTTTTT	CASSKMTGGRSTGELFF
NA	TRBV28	TRBJ2-7	few	TGTGCCACCCACGGCGGGCTTAGCTCCTACGAGCAGTACTTC	CATHGGLSSYEQYF
NA	TRBV19	TRBJ1-4	NA	TGTGCCAGTAGTGGGGGGAAGGTCTCAACTAATGAAAAACTGTTTTTT	CASSGGKVSTNEKLFF
NA	TRBV5-1	TRBJ1-1	few	TGCGCCAGCAGCTTGGGGCTCACAGGGATGAACACTGAAGCTTTCTTT	CASSLGLTGMNTEAFF
NA	TRBV28	TRBJ2-1	few	TGTGCCACCTGGACCCCAAGGGCCAATGAGCAGTTCTTC	CATWTPRANEQFF
TRBD2	TRBV4-1	TRBJ2-1	few	TGCGCCAGCAGCCAAGTCCCGGGAGCGGGAGGCTCCTACAATGAGCAGTTCTTC	CASSQVPGAGGSYNEQFF
NA	TRBV7-6	TRBJ2-7	NA	TGTGCCAGCAGCTACGAGTCAGGGTCTTCCTACGAGCAGTACTTC	CASSYESGSSYEQYF
TRBD2	TRBV10-3	TRBJ2-1	few	TGTGCCATCAGTGAGCGGGGGGGCTACAATGAGCAGTTCTTC	CAISERGGYNEQFF
NA	TRBV12-3/TRBV12-4	TRBJ2-5	few	TGTGCCAGCAGTTTACCCGCGGGGAACCAAGAGACCCAGTACTTC	CASSLPAGNQETQYF
TRBD2	TRBV6-1	TRBJ2-1	NA	TGTGCCAGCAGGGACCGGGACTACTCCTACAATGAGCAGTTCTTC	CASRDRDYSYNEQFF
TRBD2	TRBV28	TRBJ2-2	few	TGTGCCAGCAGTGTCTACCCTGGGAGGAGCGGGAGGGGGAACACCGGGGAGCTGTTTTTT	CASSVYPGRSGRGNTGELFF
TRBD2	TRBV20-1	TRBJ2-3	few	TGCAGTGCTAGATTAGCGGGAGGCGCGCAGTATTTT	CSARLAGGAQYF
TRBD1	TRBV2	TRBJ2-1	few	TGTGCCAGCAGCAAACAGGGGGTCGCTGAGCAGTTCTTC	CASSKQGVAEQFF
TRBD2	TRBV6-1	TRBJ2-1	once	TGTGCCAGCAGTGCGGCGGGAGGGCTCGATGAGCAGTTCTTC	CASSAAGGLDEQFF
NA	TRBV21-1	TRBJ2-3	NA	TGTGCCAGCAGCAAAAGGAGATACTCTAGCACAGATACGCAGTATTTT	CASSKRRYSSTDTQYF
NA	TRBV20-1	TRBJ1-1	few	TGCAGTGCCAGATCCGGGACCACCCCGAACACTGAAGCTTTCTTT	CSARSGTTPNTEAFF